The 10 T cell receptor beta chains in this list originate from one sample, sequenced in a study of blood T cell repertoires in COVID-19. Clones were read by immunoSEQ multiplex PCR, and TCRdb kept only the in-frame ones, dropping some. Of a few hundred thousand clones in the sample, approximately 90% were seen once. Sequencing input: PBMCs or T cells enriched from blood (not recorded which). These receptor sequences come from a woman between 18 and 29 years old who had recovered from COVID-19.

The rearrangement uses TRBV2 and TRBJ2-2; 13 bases are shared with TRBD2. Germline-derived CDR1 and CDR2 are SNHLY and FYNNEI. Losses at the gene ends were 5 bases for V and 5 bases for J; bases not matched to a gene: 11. CDR3 length equals 18 residues. The CDR3 loop reads CASSRRGTSGTNTGELFF. DNA of the CDR3: TGTGCCAGCAGTAGACGGGGGACTAGCGGGACTAATACCGGGGAGCTGTTTTTT.

The chain has TRBV9 and TRBJ2-5, with D perhaps matching TRBD1 (6 bases). This CDR3 has 17 residues. In germline, CDR1 is SGDLS, CDR2 YYNGEE. Trimming pared 1 base from V and 2 bases from J, leaving 18 bases between. The CDR3 here is CASSVRDRLLTQETQYF. CDR3 bases: TGTGCCAGCAGCGTACGAGACAGGTTGCTCACTCAAGAGACCCAGTACTTC.

The rearrangement uses TRBV7-8 and TRBJ2-7, with a weak D call TRBD1 (5 bases). The germline gives CDR1 SGHVS, CDR2 FQNEAQ. Trimming cost V 5 bases and J 12 bases, with 23 bases left between them. CDR3 size: 14 residues. CDR3 in amino acids: CASSLNPTVFTRYF. For the CDR3, the DNA is TGTGCCAGCAGCCTCAACCCGACAGTGTTTACCCGGTACTTC.

This clone appeared a single time. The V and J genes are TRBV30 and TRBJ2-7; D unclear. With 2 bases removed from V and 2 bases from J, the gap between germline ends came to 7 bases. The V gene's germline CDR1 is GTSNPN and CDR2 SVGIG (reference sequence). There are 12 residues in the CDR3. The chain's CDR3 is CAWSKHPYEQYF. The CDR3 DNA is TGTGCCTGGAGTAAACACCCCTACGAGCAGTACTTC.

CDR3 in amino acids: CASSLRGPNTGELFF. The CDR3 DNA reads TGTGCCAGCAGTTTAAGGGGGCCGAACACCGGGGAGCTGTTTTTT. The chain has TRBV28 and TRBJ2-2; 7 bases are a match to TRBD1. Per the germline V gene, CDR1 is MDHEN and CDR2 is SYDVKM. The CDR3 runs 15 residues. Trimming cost V 2 bases and J 0 bases; bases outside gene matches: 0.

J is TRBJ2-1 and V is TRBV12-3 or TRBV12-4, with D possibly being TRBD1 (6 bases). The CDR3 covers 11 residues. V was trimmed by 5 bases and J by 12 bases, leaving 11 bases between them. Here the CDR3 DNA reads TGTGCCAGCAGTAAATGGGGGCTGCAGTTCTTC. Translation gives CASSKWGLQFF.

The rearrangement links TRBV5-6 to TRBJ1-4, with 9 positions matching TRBD1. Germline trimming cut 3 bases from V and 7 bases from J; bases unmatched to any gene: 4. The CDR3 is 14 residues long. In germline, CDR1 is SGHDT, CDR2 YYEEEE. Here the CDR3 reads CASSSRDRAEKLFF. As DNA, the CDR3 is TGTGCCAGCAGCTCTCGGGACAGGGCTGAAAAACTGTTTTTT.

This sequence joins TRBV7-2 and TRBJ1-2; D remains ambiguous. V was shortened by 1 base and J by 3 bases, with 6 bases between the two germline ends. The CDR3 is 13 amino acids. CDR1 and CDR2 (germline): SGHTA, FQGNSA. This CDR3 is CASSLGGYYGYTF. DNA of the CDR3: TGTGCCAGCAGCTTAGGCGGGTACTATGGCTACACCTTC.

The chain recombines TRBV14 with TRBJ2-2; D possibly corresponds to TRBD2 (7 bases). Germline CDR1 and CDR2: SGHDN and FVKESK. The ends were cut back, 4 bases at V and 6 bases at J, with 15 bases in the middle. The CDR3 loop spans 15 amino acids. CDR3 nucleotide sequence: TGTGCCAGCAGCCCTCAAAGGGGGAGGGCCGGGGAGCTGTTTTTT. Its protein product is CASSPQRGRAGELFF.

CDR3 nucleotide sequence: TGCGCCAGCAGCTTGGATCTAGCAGTGGGGTACAATGAGCAGTTCTTC. Translated, it gives CASSLDLAVGYNEQFF. V usage is TRBV5-1 and J usage is TRBJ2-1, with D possibly TRBD2 on 5 matching bases. CDR3 length equals 16 residues. V was cut by 0 bases and J by 4 bases, with 14 bases left in between. Germline lookup yields CDR1 SGHRS and CDR2 YFSETQ. The variable domain in full, completed from reference TRBV5-1 and TRBJ2-1, reads KAGVTQTPRYLIKTRGQQVTLSCSPISGHRSVSWYQQTPGQGLQFLFEYFSETQRNKGNFPGRFSGRQFSNSRSEMNVSTLELGDSALYLCASSLDLAVGYNEQFFGPGTRLTVL.